The sequence of this TCR beta chain was determined in a study of cytomegalovirus exposure and HLA in healthy donors. Study-wide findings and caveats: Listed as cytomegalovirus-associated were 150 to 200 TCR beta chains. High specificity and sensitivity for cytomegalovirus status were reported for the classifier.

Concerning this clone: The antigen is undetermined.

In germline, CDR1 is KGHSH, CDR2 LQKENI. The CDR3 is 13 residues long. Trimming took off 6 bases at V and 3 bases at J, with 12 bases between the two ends. The data were produced by immunoSEQ multiplex PCR, yet TCRdb's version contains in-frame clones alone and is incomplete. The table records about 130,000 clones, around 96% of them present only once. The chain carries TRBV18 and TRBJ2-7, with a possible D match to TRBD1 (6 bases). The receptor was derived from a man younger than 35 in good health and CMV-seronegative. Sequences were obtained from PBMCs. The CDR3 is CASSAQGLYEQYF. CDR3 DNA sequence: TGTGCCAGCTCCGCCCAGGGGCTCTACGAGCAGTACTTC.